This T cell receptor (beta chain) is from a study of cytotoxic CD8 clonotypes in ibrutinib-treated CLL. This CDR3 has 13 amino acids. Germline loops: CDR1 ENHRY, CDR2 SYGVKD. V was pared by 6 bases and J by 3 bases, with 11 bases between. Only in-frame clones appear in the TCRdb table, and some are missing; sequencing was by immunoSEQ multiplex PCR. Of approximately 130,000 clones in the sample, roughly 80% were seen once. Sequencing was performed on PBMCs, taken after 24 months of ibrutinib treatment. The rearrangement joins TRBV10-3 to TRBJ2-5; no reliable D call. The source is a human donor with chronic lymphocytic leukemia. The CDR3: CAISAPGKETQYF. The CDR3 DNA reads TGTGCCATCAGCGCCCCGGGTAAAGAGACCCAGTACTTC.